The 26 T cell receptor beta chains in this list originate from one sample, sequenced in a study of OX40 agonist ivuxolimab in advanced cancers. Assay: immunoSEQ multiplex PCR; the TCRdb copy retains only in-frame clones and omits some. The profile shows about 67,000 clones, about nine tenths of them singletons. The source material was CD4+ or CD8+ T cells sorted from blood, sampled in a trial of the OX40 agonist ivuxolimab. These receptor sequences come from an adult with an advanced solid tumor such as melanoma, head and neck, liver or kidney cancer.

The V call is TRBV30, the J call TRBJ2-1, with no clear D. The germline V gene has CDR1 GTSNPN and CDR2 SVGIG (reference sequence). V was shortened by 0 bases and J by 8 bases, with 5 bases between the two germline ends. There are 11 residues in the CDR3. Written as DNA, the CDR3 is TGTGCCTGGAGTGTAGGTGATGAGCAGTTCTTC. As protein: CAWSVGDEQFF.

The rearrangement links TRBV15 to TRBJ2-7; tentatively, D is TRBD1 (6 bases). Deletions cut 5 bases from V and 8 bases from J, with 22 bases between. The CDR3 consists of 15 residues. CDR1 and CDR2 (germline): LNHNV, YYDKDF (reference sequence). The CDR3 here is CATSFLPGEYAKQYF. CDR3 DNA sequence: TGTGCCACCAGCTTCCTGCCAGGGGAGTACGCCAAGCAGTACTTC.

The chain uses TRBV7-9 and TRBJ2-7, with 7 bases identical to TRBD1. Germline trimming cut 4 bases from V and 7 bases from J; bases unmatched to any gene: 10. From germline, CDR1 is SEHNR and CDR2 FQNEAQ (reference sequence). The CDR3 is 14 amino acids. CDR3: CASSSTASRGEQYF. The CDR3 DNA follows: TGTGCCAGCAGCTCAACGGCGAGCAGGGGGGAGCAGTACTTC.

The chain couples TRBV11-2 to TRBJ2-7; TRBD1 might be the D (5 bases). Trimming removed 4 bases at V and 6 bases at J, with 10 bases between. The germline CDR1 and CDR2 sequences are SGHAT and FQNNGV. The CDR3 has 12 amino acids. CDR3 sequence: CASSSNRPEQYF. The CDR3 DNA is TGTGCCAGCAGCTCAAACAGGCCCGAGCAGTACTTC.

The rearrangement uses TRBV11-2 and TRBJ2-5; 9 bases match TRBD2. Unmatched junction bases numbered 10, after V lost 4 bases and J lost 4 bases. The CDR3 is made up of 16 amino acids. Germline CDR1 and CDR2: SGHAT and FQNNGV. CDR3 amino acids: CASSSSSGAGGETQYF. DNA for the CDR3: TGTGCCAGCAGCTCTTCTAGCGGGGCTGGGGGAGAGACCCAGTACTTC.

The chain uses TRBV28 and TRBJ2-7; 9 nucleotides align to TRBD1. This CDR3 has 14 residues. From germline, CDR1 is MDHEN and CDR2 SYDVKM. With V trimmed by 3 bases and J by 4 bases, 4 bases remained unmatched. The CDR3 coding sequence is TGTGCCAGCAGTTTTCTGGACAGGGGTTACGAGCAGTACTTC. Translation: CASSFLDRGYEQYF.

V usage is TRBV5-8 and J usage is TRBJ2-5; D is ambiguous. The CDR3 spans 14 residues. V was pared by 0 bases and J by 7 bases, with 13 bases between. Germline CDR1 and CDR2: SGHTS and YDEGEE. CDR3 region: CASSLGPTRGTQYF. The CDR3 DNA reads TGTGCCAGCAGCTTGGGCCCGACCCGAGGGACCCAGTACTTC.

The CDR3 sequence: CASSERGETQYF. CDR3 DNA sequence: TGTGCCAGCAGTGAAAGGGGGGAGACCCAGTACTTC. The chain carries TRBV27 and TRBJ2-5; TRBD1 might be the D (6 bases). Germline V gene lookup returns CDR1 MNHEY and CDR2 SMNVEV (reference sequence). The CDR3 loop spans 12 amino acids. Trimming shortened V by 5 bases and J by 5 bases, and 9 bases separated the two germline ends.

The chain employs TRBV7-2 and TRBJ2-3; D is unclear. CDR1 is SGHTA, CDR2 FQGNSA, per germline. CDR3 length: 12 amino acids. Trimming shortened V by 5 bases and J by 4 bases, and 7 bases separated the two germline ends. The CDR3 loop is CASSPFADTQYF. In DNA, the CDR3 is TGTGCCAGCAGCCCTTTCGCAGATACGCAGTATTTT.

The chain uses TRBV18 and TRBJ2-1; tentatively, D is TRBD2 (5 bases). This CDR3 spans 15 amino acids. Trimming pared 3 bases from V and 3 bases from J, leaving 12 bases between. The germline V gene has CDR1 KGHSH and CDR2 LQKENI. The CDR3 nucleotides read TGTGCCAGCTCACCTATTACTAGTATCTACAATGAGCAGTTCTTC. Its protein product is CASSPITSIYNEQFF.

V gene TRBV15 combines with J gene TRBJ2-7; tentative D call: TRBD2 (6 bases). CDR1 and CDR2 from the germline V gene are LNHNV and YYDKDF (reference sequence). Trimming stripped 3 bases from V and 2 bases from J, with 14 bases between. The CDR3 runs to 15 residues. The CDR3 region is CATSSGGLMTYEQYF. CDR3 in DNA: TGTGCCACCAGCAGCGGGGGACTGATGACCTACGAGCAGTACTTC.

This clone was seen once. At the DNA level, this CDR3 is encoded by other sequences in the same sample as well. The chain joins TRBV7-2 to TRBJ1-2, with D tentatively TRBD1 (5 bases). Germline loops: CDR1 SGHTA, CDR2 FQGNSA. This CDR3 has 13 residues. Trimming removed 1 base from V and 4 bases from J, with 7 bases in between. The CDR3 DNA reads TGTGCCAGCAGCTTAGGGGGGTCCTATGGCTACACCTTC. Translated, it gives CASSLGGSYGYTF.

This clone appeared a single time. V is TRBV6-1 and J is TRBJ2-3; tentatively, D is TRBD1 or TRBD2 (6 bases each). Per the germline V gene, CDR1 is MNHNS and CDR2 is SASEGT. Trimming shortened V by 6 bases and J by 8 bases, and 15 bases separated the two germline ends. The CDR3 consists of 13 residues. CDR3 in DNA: TGTGCCAGCAGAGGAGGGGGGAGTGGTACGCAGTATTTT. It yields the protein CASRGGGSGTQYF.

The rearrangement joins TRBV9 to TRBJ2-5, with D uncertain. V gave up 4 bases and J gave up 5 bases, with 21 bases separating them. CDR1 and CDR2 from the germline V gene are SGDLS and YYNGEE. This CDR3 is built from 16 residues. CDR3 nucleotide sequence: TGTGCCAGCAGCTTCGACCTGACTGACGAAGGCGAGACCCAGTACTTC. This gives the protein CASSFDLTDEGETQYF.

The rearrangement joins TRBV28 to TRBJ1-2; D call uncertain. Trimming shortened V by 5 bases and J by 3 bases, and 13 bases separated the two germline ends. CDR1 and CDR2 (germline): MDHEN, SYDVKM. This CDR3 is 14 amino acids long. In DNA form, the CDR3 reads TGTGCCAGCAGTCCCTCGAGGGTAGACTATGGCTACACCTTC. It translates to CASSPSRVDYGYTF.

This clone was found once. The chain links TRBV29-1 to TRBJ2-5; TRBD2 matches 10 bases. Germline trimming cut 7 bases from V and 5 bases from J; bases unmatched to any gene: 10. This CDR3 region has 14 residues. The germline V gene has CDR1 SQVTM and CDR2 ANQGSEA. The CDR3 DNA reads TGCAGCGCTTCGAGCGGGAGGGCCACGGAGACCCAGTACTTC. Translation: CSASSGRATETQYF.

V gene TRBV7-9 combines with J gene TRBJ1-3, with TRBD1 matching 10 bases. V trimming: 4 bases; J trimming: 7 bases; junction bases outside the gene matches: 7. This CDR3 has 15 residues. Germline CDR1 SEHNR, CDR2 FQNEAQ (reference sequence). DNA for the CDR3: TGTGCCAGCAGCTCAACGGGGACAGGGGTCAACACCATATATTTT. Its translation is CASSSTGTGVNTIYF.

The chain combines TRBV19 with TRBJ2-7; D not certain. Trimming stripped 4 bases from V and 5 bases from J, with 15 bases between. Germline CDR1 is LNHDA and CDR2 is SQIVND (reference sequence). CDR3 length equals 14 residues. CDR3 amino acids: CASSRAAYVDEQYF. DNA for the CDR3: TGTGCCAGTAGTAGGGCAGCCTACGTCGACGAGCAGTACTTC.

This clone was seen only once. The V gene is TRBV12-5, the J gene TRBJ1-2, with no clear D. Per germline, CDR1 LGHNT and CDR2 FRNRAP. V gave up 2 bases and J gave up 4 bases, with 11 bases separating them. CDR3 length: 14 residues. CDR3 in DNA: TGTGCTAGTGGTTTGTACGGATCCATCTATGGCTACACCTTC. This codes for CASGLYGSIYGYTF.

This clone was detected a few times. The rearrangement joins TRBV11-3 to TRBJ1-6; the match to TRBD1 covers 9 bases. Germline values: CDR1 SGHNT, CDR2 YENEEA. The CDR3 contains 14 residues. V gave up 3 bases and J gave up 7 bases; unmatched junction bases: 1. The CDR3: CASSLGTGNSPLHF. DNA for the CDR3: TGTGCCAGCAGCTTGGGGACAGGGAATTCACCCCTCCACTTT.

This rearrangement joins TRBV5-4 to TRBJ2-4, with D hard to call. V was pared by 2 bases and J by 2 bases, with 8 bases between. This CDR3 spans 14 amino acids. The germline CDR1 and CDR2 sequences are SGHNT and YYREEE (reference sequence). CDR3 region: CASSLGQPKNIQYF. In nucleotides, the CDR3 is TGTGCCAGCAGCTTAGGTCAGCCCAAAAACATTCAGTACTTC.

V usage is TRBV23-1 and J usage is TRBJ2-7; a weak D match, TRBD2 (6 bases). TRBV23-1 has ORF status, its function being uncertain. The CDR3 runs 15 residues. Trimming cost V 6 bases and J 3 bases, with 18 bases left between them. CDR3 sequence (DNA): TGCGCCAGCAGGCTTACAGGAGGGAATAACTACGAGCAGTACTTC. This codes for CASRLTGGNNYEQYF.

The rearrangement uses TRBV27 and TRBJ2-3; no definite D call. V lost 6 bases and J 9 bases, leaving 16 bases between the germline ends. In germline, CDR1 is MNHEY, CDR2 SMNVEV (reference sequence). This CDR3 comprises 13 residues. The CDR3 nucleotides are TGTGCCAGCAGGTACGACTTCATCGGGACGCAGTATTTT. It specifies CASRYDFIGTQYF.

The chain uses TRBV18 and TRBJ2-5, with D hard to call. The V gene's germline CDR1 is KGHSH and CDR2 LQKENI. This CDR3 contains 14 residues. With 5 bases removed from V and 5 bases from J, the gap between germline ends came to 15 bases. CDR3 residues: CASSNGLVMETQYF. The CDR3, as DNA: TGTGCCAGCTCAAATGGGCTAGTCATGGAGACCCAGTACTTC.

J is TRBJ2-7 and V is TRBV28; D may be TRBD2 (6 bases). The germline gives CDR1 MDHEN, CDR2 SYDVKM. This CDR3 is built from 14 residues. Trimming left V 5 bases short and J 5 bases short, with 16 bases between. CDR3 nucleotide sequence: TGTGCCAGCAGTCCTCCCTCGGGAGTGAACGAGCAGTACTTC. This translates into CASSPPSGVNEQYF.

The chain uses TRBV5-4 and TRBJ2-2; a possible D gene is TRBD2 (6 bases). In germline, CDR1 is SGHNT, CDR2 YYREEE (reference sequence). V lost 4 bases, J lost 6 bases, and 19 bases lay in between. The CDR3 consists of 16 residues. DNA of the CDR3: TGTGCCAGCAGCACCCAGGGAGGAGGTTCTTCCGGGGAGCTGTTTTTT. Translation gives CASSTQGGGSSGELFF.